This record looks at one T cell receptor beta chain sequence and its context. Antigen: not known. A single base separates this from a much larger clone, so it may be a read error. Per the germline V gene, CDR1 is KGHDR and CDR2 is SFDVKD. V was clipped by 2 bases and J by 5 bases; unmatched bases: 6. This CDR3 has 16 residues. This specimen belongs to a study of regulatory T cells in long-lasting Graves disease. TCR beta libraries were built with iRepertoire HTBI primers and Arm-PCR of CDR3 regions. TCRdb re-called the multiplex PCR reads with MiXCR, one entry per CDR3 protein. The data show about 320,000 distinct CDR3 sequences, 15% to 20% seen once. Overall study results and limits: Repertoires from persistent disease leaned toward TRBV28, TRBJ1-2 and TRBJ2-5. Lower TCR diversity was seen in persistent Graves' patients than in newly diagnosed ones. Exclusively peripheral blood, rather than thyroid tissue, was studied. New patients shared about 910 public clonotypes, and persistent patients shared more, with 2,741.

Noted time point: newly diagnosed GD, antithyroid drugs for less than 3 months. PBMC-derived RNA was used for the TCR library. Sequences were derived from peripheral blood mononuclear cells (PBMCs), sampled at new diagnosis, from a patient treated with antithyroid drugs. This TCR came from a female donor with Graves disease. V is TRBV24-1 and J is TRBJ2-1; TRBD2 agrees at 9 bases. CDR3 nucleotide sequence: TGTGCCACCAGTGATTCCGGACTAGCGTCCGACAATGAGCAGTTCTTC. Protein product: CATSDSGLASDNEQFF.